This T cell receptor beta chain was sequenced for a study of neurological immune-mediated disorders. Study observations and caveats: None of the CDR3 amino acid sequences found in expanded clones was shared across subjects. This suggests that the TCR-beta repertoires were private in all groups. HTLV-1-associated myelopathy had the most TCR clonal expansion, while multiple sclerosis had the least, a level that fell below healthy controls.

This clonotype was observed many times. The antigen remains unidentified. TCRdb independently ran MiXCR on the 5' RACE reads; one entry per CDR3 protein. This sample has roughly 80,000 distinct CDR3 sequences, with 10% to 13% found just once. This CDR3 is 14 amino acids long. V lost 0 bases and J 7 bases, leaving 11 bases between the germline ends. From germline, CDR1 is LNHNV and CDR2 YYDKDF (reference sequence). Input material: PBMCs. The gene calls are TRBV15 and TRBJ2-3; no reliable D call. The sequence was collected from a man aged 40-55 years in good health. The CDR3 sequence is CATSRDRKINTQYF. The DNA of the CDR3 is TGTGCCACCAGCAGAGATCGGAAGATAAATACGCAGTATTTT.